This TCR beta chain was captured in a study of OX40 agonist ivuxolimab in advanced cancers. At the level of the study: The dose-escalation cohort had hepatocellular carcinoma, melanoma, renal cell or head and neck cancer.

Germline V gives CDR1 MNHNS, CDR2 SASEGT. Trimming stripped 7 bases from V and 6 bases from J, with 13 bases between. This CDR3 is 12 amino acids long. TCRdb's copy holds only in-frame clones and misses some; the assay was immunoSEQ multiplex PCR. The data hold about 90,000 clones, with roughly nine tenths observed a single time. The chain couples TRBV6-1 to TRBJ2-7; D gene ambiguous. This TCR derives from an adult with an advanced solid tumor such as melanoma, head and neck, liver or kidney cancer. The material was CD4+ or CD8+ T cells sorted from blood, obtained in a trial of the OX40 agonist ivuxolimab. CDR3 region: CASNRPNGEQYF. The CDR3 DNA reads TGTGCCAGCAATAGGCCTAACGGCGAGCAGTACTTC.